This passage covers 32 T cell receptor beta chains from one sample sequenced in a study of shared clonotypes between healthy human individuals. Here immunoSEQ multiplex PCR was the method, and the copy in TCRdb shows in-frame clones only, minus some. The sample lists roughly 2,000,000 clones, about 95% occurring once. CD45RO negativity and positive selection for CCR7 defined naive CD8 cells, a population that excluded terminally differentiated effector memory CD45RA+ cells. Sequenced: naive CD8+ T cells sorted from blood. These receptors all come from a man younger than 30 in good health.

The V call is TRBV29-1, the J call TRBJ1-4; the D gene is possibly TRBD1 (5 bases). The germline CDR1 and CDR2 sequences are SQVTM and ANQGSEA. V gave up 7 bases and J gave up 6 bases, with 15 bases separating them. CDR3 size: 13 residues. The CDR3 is CSAGGEMDEKLFF. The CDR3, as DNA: TGCAGCGCCGGGGGGGAAATGGATGAAAAACTGTTTTTT.

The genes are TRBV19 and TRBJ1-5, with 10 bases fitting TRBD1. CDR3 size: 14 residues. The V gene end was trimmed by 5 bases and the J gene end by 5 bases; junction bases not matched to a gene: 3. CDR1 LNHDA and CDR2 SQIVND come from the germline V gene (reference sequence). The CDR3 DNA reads TGTGCCAGTAGTTGGACAGGGGGGGATCAGCCCCAGCATTTT. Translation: CASSWTGGDQPQHF.

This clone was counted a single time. CDR3 in DNA: TGCGCCAGCAGCCAAGAAGGGAGTCTAGCGGGAGGGCCGAGCGAAGAGACCCAGTACTTC. It encodes CASSQEGSLAGGPSEETQYF. This sequence joins TRBV4-3 and TRBJ2-5; 12 positions match TRBD2. Trimming removed 0 bases from V and 3 bases from J; junction bases left unmatched: 14. CDR1 is LGHNA, CDR2 YSLEER, per germline. The CDR3 extends over 20 amino acids.

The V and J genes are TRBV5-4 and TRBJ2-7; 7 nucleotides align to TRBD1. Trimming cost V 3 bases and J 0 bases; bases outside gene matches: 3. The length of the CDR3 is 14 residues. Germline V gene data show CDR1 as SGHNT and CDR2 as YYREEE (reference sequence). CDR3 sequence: CASSSGQSSYEQYF. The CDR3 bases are TGTGCCAGCAGCTCGGGACAGAGCTCCTACGAGCAGTACTTC.

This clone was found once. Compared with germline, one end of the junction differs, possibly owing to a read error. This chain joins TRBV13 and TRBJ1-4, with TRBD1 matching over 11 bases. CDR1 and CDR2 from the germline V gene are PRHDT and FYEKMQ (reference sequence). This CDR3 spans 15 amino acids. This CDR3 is CASSIGQGAMEKLFF. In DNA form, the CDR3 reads TGTGCCAGCAGCATAGGACAGGGGGCTATGGAAAAACTGTTTTTT.

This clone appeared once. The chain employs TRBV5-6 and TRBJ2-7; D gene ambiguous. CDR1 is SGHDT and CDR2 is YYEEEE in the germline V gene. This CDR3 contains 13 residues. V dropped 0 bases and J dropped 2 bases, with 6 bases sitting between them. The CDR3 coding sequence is TGTGCCAGCAGCTTGGACCAGCCCTACGAGCAGTACTTC. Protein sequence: CASSLDQPYEQYF.

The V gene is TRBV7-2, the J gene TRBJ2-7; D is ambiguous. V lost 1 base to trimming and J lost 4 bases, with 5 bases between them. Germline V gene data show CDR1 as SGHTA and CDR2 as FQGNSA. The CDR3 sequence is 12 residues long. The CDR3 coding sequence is TGTGCCAGCAGCTTAGAGAGGTACGAGCAGTACTTC. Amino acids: CASSLERYEQYF. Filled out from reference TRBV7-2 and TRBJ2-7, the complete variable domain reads GAGVSQSPSNKVTEKGKDVELRCDPISGHTALYWYRQSLGQGLEFLIYFQGNSAPDKSGLPSDRFSAERTGGSVSTLTIQRTQQEDSAVYLCASSLERYEQYFGPGTRLTVT.

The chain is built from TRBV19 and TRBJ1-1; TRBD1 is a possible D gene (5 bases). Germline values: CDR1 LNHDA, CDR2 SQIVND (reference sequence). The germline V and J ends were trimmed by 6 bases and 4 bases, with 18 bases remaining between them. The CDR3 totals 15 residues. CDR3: CASRGELGVGTEAFF. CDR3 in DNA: TGTGCCAGTAGAGGGGAGTTAGGCGTCGGCACTGAAGCTTTCTTT.

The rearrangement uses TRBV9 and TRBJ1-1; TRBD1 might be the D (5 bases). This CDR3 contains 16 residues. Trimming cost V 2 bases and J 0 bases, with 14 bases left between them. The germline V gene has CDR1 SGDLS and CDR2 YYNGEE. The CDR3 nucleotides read TGTGCCAGCAGCGTCGGTGGGGCCGCCCTGAACACTGAAGCTTTCTTT. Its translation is CASSVGGAALNTEAFF.

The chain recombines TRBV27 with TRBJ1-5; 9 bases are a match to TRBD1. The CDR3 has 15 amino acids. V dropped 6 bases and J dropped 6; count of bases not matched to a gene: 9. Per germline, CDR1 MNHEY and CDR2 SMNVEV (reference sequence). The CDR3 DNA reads TGTGCCAGCAGCTCCACACAGGGGGCCGGTCAGCCCCAGCATTTT. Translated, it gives CASSSTQGAGQPQHF.

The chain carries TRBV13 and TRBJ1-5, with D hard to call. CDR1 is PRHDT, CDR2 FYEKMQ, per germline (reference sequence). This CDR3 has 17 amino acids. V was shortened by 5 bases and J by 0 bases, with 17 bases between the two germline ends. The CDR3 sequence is CASSEQQNSDSNQPQHF. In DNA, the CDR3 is TGTGCCAGCAGCGAACAACAGAATTCCGATAGCAATCAGCCCCAGCATTTT.

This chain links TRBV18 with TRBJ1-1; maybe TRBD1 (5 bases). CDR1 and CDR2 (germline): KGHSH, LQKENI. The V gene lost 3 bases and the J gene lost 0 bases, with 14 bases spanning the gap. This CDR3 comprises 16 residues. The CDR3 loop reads CASSPSKGSMNTEAFF. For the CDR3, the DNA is TGTGCCAGCTCACCCAGCAAGGGGTCCATGAACACTGAAGCTTTCTTT.

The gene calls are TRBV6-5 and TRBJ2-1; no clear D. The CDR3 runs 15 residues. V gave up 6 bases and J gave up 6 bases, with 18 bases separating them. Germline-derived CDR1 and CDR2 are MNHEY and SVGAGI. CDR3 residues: CASRFTRTGGNEQFF. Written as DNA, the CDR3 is TGTGCCAGCAGGTTCACCCGGACGGGCGGCAATGAGCAGTTCTTC.

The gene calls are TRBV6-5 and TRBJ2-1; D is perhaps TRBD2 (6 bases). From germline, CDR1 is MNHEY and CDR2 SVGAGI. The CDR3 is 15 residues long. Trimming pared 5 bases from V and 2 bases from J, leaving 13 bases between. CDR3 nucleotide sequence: TGTGCCAGCAGTCCCGGGACTCGCCCCTACAATGAGCAGTTCTTC. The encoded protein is CASSPGTRPYNEQFF.

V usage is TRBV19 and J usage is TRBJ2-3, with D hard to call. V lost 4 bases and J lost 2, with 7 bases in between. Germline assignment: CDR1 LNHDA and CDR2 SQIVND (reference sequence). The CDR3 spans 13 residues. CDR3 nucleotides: TGTGCCAGTAGTAAACTACTCACAGATACGCAGTATTTT. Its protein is CASSKLLTDTQYF.

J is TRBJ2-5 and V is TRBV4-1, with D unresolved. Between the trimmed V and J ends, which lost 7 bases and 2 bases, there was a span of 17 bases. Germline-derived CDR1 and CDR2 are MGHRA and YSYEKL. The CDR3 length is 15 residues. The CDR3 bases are TGCGCCAGCACCCCGTTATTGGGTGTACAAGAGACCCAGTACTTC. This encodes CASTPLLGVQETQYF.

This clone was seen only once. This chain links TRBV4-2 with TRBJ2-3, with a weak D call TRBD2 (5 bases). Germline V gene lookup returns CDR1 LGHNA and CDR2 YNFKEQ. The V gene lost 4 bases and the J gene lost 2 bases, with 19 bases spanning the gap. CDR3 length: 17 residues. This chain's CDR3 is CASSPDILLTNTDTQYF. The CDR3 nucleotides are TGTGCCAGCAGCCCCGATATTTTGTTGACTAACACAGATACGCAGTATTTT.

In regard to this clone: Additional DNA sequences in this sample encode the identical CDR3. This CDR3 reads CASSPGTVNTGELFF. In DNA form, the CDR3 reads TGTGCCAGCAGCCCCGGGACAGTGAACACCGGGGAGCTGTTTTTT. This chain links TRBV13 with TRBJ2-2, with 7 positions matching TRBD1. This CDR3 is built from 15 residues. The germline CDR1 and CDR2 sequences are PRHDT and FYEKMQ (reference sequence). With V trimmed by 5 bases and J by 1 base, 4 bases remained unmatched.

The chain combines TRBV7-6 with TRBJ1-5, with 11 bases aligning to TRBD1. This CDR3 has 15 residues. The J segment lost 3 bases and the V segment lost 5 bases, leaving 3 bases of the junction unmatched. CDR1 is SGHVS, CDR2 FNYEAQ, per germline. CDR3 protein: CASSQGQGVNQPQHF. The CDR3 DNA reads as TGTGCCAGCAGCCAGGGACAGGGGGTCAATCAGCCCCAGCATTTT.

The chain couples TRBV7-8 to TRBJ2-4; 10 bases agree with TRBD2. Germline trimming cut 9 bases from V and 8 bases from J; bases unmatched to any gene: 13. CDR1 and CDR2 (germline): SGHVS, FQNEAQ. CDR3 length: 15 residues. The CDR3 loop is CASSGGPGRDDIQYF. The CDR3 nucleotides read TGTGCCAGTAGCGGGGGGCCCGGGAGGGATGACATTCAGTACTTC. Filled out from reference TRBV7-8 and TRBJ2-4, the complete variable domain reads GAGVSQSPRYKVAKRGQDVALRCDPISGHVSLFWYQQALGQGPEFLTYFQNEAQLDKSGLPSDRFFAERPEGSVSTLKIQRTQQEDSAVYLCASSGGPGRDDIQYFGAGTRLSVL.

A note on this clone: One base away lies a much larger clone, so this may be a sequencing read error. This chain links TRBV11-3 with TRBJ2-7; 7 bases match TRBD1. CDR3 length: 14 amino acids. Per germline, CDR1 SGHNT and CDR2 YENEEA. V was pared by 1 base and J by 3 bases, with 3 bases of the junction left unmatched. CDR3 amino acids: CASSLAAGGYEQYF. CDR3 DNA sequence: TGTGCCAGCAGCTTAGCGGCAGGGGGCTACGAGCAGTACTTC. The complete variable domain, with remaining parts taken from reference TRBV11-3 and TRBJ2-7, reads EAGVVQSPRYKIIEKKQPVAFWCNPISGHNTLYWYLQNLGQGPELLIRYENEEAVDDSQLPKDRFSAERLKGVDSTLKIQPAELGDSAVYLCASSLAAGGYEQYFGPGTRLTVT.

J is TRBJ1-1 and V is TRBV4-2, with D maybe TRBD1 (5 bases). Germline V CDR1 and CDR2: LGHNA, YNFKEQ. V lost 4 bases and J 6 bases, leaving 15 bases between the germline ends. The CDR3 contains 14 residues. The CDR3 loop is CASSPWGIVAEAFF. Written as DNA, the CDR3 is TGTGCCAGCAGCCCCTGGGGCATAGTAGCTGAAGCTTTCTTT.

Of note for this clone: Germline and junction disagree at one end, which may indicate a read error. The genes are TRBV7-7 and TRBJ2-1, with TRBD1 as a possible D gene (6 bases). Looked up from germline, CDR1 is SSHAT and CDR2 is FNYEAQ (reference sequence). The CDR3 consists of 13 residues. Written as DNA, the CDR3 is TGTGCTAGCAGCTTAACAGGGTACAATGAGCAGTTCTTC. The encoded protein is CASSLTGYNEQFF. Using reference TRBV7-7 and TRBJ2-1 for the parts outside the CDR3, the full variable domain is GAGVSQSPRYKVTKRGQDVTLRCDPISSHATLYWYQQALGQGPEFLTYFNYEAQPDKSGLPSDRFSAERPEGSISTLTIQRTEQRDSAMYRCASSLTGYNEQFFGPGTRLTVL.

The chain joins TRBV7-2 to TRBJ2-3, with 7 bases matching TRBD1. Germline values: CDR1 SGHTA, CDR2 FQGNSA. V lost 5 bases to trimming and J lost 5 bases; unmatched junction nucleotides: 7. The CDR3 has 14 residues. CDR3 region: CASSELQGIDTQYF. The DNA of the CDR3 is TGTGCCAGCAGCGAACTACAGGGGATAGATACGCAGTATTTT. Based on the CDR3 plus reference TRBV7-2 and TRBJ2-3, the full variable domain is GAGVSQSPSNKVTEKGKDVELRCDPISGHTALYWYRQSLGQGLEFLIYFQGNSAPDKSGLPSDRFSAERTGGSVSTLTIQRTQQEDSAVYLCASSELQGIDTQYFGPGTRLTVL.

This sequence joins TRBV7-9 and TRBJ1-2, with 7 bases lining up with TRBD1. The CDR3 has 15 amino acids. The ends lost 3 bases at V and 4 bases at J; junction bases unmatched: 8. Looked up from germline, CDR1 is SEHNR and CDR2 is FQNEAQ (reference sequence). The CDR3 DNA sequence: TGTGCCAGCAGCTTTGACGGACAGGCCCCCTATGGCTACACCTTC. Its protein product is CASSFDGQAPYGYTF.

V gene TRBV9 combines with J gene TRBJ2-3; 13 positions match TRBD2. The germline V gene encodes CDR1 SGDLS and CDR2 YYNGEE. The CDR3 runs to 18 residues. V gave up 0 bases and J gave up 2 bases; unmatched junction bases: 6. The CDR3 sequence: CASSVAGLAGVSTDTQYF. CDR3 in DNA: TGTGCCAGCAGCGTAGCAGGACTAGCGGGAGTATCCACAGATACGCAGTATTTT.

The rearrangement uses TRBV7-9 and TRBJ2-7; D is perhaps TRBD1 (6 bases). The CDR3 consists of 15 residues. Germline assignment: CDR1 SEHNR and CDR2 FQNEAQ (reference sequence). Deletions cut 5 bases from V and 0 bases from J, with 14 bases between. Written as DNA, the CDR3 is TGTGCCAGCAGCCCCCGGACAGTTAGCTCCTACGAGCAGTACTTC. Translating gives CASSPRTVSSYEQYF.

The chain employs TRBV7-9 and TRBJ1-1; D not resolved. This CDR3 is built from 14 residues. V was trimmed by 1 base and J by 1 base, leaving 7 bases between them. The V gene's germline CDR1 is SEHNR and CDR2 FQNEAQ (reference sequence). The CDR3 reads CASSLGPKNTEAFF. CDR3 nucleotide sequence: TGTGCCAGCAGCTTAGGGCCGAAGAACACTGAAGCTTTCTTT. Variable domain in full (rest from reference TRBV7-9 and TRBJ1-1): DTGVSQNPRHKITKRGQNVTFRCDPISEHNRLYWYRQTLGQGPEFLTYFQNEAQLEKSRLLSDRFSAERPKGSFSTLEIQRTEQGDSAMYLCASSLGPKNTEAFFGQGTRLTVV.

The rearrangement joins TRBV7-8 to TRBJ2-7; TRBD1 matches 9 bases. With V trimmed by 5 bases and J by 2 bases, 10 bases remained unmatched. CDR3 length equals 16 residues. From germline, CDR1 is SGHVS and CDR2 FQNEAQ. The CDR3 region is CASSEKAGTGPYEQYF. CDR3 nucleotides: TGTGCCAGCAGCGAGAAGGCCGGGACAGGGCCCTACGAGCAGTACTTC.

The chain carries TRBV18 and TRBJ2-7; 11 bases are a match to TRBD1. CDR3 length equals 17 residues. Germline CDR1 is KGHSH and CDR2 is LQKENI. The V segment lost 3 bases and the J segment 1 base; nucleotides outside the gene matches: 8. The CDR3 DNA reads TGTGCCAGCTCACCGAATCCCGGGACAGGGGGATCCTACGAGCAGTACTTC. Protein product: CASSPNPGTGGSYEQYF.

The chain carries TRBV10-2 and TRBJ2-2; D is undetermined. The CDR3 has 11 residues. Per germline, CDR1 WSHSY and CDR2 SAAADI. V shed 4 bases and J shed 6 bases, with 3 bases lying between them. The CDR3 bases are TGCGCCAGCAGTGTTGCCGGGGAGCTGTTTTTT. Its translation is CASSVAGELFF.

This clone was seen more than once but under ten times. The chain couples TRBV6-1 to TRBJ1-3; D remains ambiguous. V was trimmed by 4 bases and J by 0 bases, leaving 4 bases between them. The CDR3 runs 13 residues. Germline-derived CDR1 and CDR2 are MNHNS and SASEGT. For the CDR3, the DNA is TGTGCCAGCAGTGGGTCCTCTGGAAACACCATATATTTT. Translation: CASSGSSGNTIYF.